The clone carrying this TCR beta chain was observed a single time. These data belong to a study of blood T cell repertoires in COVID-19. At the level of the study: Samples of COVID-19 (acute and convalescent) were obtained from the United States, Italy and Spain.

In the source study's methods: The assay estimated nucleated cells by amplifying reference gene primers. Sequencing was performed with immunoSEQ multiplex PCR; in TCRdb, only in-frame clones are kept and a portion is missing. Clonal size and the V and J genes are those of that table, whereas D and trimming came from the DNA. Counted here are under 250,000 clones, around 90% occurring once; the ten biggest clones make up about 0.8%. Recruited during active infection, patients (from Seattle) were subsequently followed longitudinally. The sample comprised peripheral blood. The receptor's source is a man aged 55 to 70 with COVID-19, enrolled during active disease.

CDR3 residues: CASSRGAGNTIYF. CDR3 bases: TGTGCCAGCAGTCGAGGTGCTGGAAACACCATATATTTT. This chain links TRBV21-1 with TRBJ1-3. TRBV21-1 is tagged as a pseudogene. CDR3 length: 13 amino acids.